The rows below give T cell receptor beta chains drawn from one sample of a study of OX40 agonist ivuxolimab in advanced cancers. Data came from immunoSEQ multiplex PCR; TCRdb stores just in-frame clones and leaves some out. Among more than 60,000 clones listed, around 94% were seen once. The sequences come from CD4+ or CD8+ T cells sorted from blood, collected in a trial of the OX40 agonist ivuxolimab. The origin of the receptors is an adult with an advanced solid tumor such as melanoma, head and neck, liver or kidney cancer. Both conserved end residues are part of each CDR3. D genes are given only for firm matches. Part of the rows lack a size; the others show once, few, many or a class for expanded clones.

D | size | J | V | CDR3 | DNA
. | once | TRBJ2-1 | TRBV11-2 | CASSLGGPLTTYNEQFF | TGTGCCAGCAGCTTAGGGGGGCCGCTAACCACCTACAATGAGCAGTTCTTC
. | . | TRBJ2-7 | TRBV5-1 | CASSLLDSRPYEQYF | TGCGCCAGCAGCTTATTGGACAGTAGACCTTACGAGCAGTACTTC
. | . | TRBJ2-6 | TRBV19 | CASTRVPGPSGANVLTF | TGTGCCAGCACGAGAGTCCCCGGGCCGTCTGGGGCCAACGTCCTGACTTTC
. | . | TRBJ2-7 | TRBV6-5 | CASSYRQGGEQYF | TGTGCCAGCAGTTACCGACAGGGAGGCGAGCAGTACTTC
TRBD1 | once | TRBJ1-2 | TRBV7-8 | CASSLAGRGRGYTF | TGTGCCAGCAGCTTAGCGGGAAGGGGGCGAGGCTACACCTTC
. | . | TRBJ2-5 | TRBV4-3 | CASSQAVGETQYF | TGCGCCAGCAGCCAAGCAGTTGGGGAGACCCAGTACTTC
. | . | TRBJ1-5 | TRBV7-2 | CASSLGHSNQPQHF | TGTGCCAGCAGCTTGGGTCATAGCAATCAGCCCCAGCATTTT
. | . | TRBJ2-7 | TRBV11-2 | CASSRDTEYEQYF | TGTGCCAGCAGCCGCGATACAGAGTACGAGCAGTACTTC
TRBD2 | . | TRBJ2-1 | TRBV11-2 | CASTPAGAYNEQFF | TGTGCCAGCACCCCAGCGGGGGCCTACAATGAGCAGTTCTTC
TRBD2 | . | TRBJ2-5 | TRBV7-9 | CASSPTSGITETQYF | TGTGCCAGCAGCCCTACTAGCGGGATAACGGAGACCCAGTACTTC
. | . | TRBJ2-7 | TRBV5-8 | CASSLGFYEQYF | TGTGCCAGCAGCTTGGGCTTCTACGAGCAGTACTTC
TRBD1 | once | TRBJ2-5 | TRBV5-6 | CASSLPFRDRRQETQYF | TGTGCCAGCAGCCTCCCCTTTCGGGACAGACGTCAAGAGACCCAGTACTTC
TRBD1 | . | TRBJ1-3 | TRBV6-5 | CASSYSRGLRGNTIYF | TGTGCCAGCAGTTACTCAAGGGGGCTGCGGGGGAACACCATATATTTT
TRBD1 | . | TRBJ1-5 | TRBV25-1 | CASSPGQGRAQPQHF | TGTGCCAGCAGTCCCGGACAGGGACGAGCTCAGCCCCAGCATTTT
. | . | TRBJ1-6 | TRBV5-8 | CASSSLQDSGSPLHF | TGTGCCAGCAGCTCCTTACAGGATTCAGGATCACCCCTCCACTTT
. | . | TRBJ2-3 | TRBV19 | CASRSYYYRSPSTDTQYF | TGTGCCAGTAGATCCTACTATTACCGGTCCCCTAGCACAGATACGCAGTATTTT
TRBD2 | . | TRBJ2-3 | TRBV27 | CASSFFPSGSLVDTQYF | TGTGCCAGCAGTTTCTTCCCTAGCGGGAGTCTGGTAGATACGCAGTATTTT
TRBD1 | . | TRBJ1-2 | TRBV7-9 | CASSQIGYRDRVGYTF | TGTGCCAGCAGCCAAATAGGGTACCGGGACAGGGTTGGCTACACCTTC
. | . | TRBJ2-7 | TRBV28 | CASSKRRGPREQYF | TGTGCCAGCAGTAAGCGGAGGGGTCCTCGAGAGCAGTACTTC
. | . | TRBJ2-7 | TRBV27 | CASSYAGGRPYEQYF | TGTGCCAGCAGTTATGCAGGGGGGCGCCCCTACGAGCAGTACTTC
. | . | TRBJ1-2 | TRBV19 | CASSIRNRVDNYGYTF | TGTGCCAGTAGTATAAGGAACAGGGTCGATAACTATGGCTACACCTTC
TRBD1 | . | TRBJ1-2 | TRBV10-3 | CAISRTGGVDGYTF | TGTGCCATCAGTCGGACAGGGGGCGTAGATGGCTACACCTTC
TRBD2 | . | TRBJ2-3 | TRBV27 | CASTEVFGGSSTDTQYF | TGTGCCAGCACTGAGGTCTTCGGGGGGTCTAGCACAGATACGCAGTATTTT
. | . | TRBJ1-5 | TRBV28 | CASSLGQGNQPQHF | TGTGCCAGCAGTTTGGGGCAGGGAAATCAGCCCCAGCATTTT
. | . | TRBJ2-7 | TRBV13 | CASTLGASYEQYF | TGTGCCAGTACATTAGGGGCCTCCTACGAGCAGTACTTC
. | . | TRBJ2-2 | TRBV9 | CASSDGRMNTGELFF | TGTGCCAGCAGCGACGGGCGGATGAACACCGGGGAGCTGTTTTTT
. | . | TRBJ1-2 | TRBV4-3 | CASSQGKGYYGYTF | TGCGCCAGCAGCCAAGGGAAGGGCTACTATGGCTACACCTTC
. | . | TRBJ1-2 | TRBV7-8 | CASSLRLGGYGYTF | TGTGCCAGCAGCTTGAGGCTGGGTGGATATGGCTACACCTTC
TRBD2 | once | TRBJ2-3 | TRBV19 | CASSLRALAGGTSTDTQYF | TGTGCCAGTAGCCTCCGGGCCCTAGCGGGGGGAACTAGCACAGATACGCAGTATTTT
. | . | TRBJ1-4 | TRBV18 | CASSRLGGEEKLFF | TGTGCCAGCTCACGCCTCGGGGGCGAGGAAAAACTGTTTTTT
. | . | TRBJ1-1 | TRBV7-8 | CASSETNTEAFF | TGTGCCAGCAGCGAAACCAACACTGAAGCTTTCTTT
. | . | TRBJ2-1 | TRBV7-6 | CASSIPGNEQFF | TGTGCCAGCAGCATTCCCGGGAATGAGCAGTTCTTC
TRBD1 | . | TRBJ2-3 | TRBV9 | CASSTSRDRGSPTDTQYF | TGTGCCAGCAGCACAAGTCGCGACAGGGGCAGCCCCACAGATACGCAGTATTTT
TRBD2 | . | TRBJ2-7 | TRBV10-3 | CAISGLAQYEQYF | TGTGCCATCAGCGGACTAGCACAGTACGAGCAGTACTTC
. | . | TRBJ2-7 | TRBV14 | CASSHGRGGEQYF | TGTGCCAGCAGCCACGGCAGGGGGGGAGAGCAGTACTTC
. | . | TRBJ2-5 | TRBV7-3 | CASSFLGRRQETQYF | TGTGCCAGCAGCTTTTTAGGACGGAGGCAAGAGACCCAGTACTTC
. | . | TRBJ1-1 | TRBV27 | CASRRGTEAFF | TGTGCCAGCAGGAGGGGGACTGAAGCTTTCTTT
. | . | TRBJ2-5 | TRBV11-3 | CASSLDGSETQYF | TGTGCCAGCAGCTTAGATGGTAGCGAGACCCAGTACTTC
TRBD1 | . | TRBJ2-3 | TRBV7-2 | CASSLEPDRDPLPDTQYF | TGTGCCAGCAGCTTAGAACCGGACAGGGACCCTCTCCCAGATACGCAGTATTTT
TRBD2 | once | TRBJ2-5 | TRBV2 | CARREDQETQYF | TGTGCCAGGCGGGAGGACCAAGAGACCCAGTACTTC
. | . | TRBJ1-1 | TRBV7-6 | CASSLWGGTEAFF | TGTGCCAGCAGCTTATGGGGGGGGACTGAAGCTTTCTTT
. | . | TRBJ2-7 | TRBV6-5 | CASSYSGHFYEQYF | TGTGCCAGCAGTTACAGTGGACATTTCTACGAGCAGTACTTC
TRBD1 | . | TRBJ2-7 | TRBV7-8 | CASSLEQGADEQYF | TGTGCCAGCAGCTTAGAACAGGGGGCGGACGAGCAGTACTTC
TRBD1 | . | TRBJ2-7 | TRBV4-3 | CASSQGDRGYEQYF | TGCGCCAGCAGCCAAGGCGACAGGGGATACGAGCAGTACTTC
TRBD2 | . | TRBJ2-5 | TRBV15 | CATSRDSLVVSGRRETQYF | TGTGCCACCAGCAGAGATTCACTAGTAGTTAGCGGGAGGCGGGAGACCCAGTACTTC
TRBD1 | few | TRBJ1-1 | TRBV23-1 | CASSHRDRSSEAFF | TGCGCCAGCAGTCACCGGGACAGATCGAGTGAAGCTTTCTTT
. | . | TRBJ2-7 | TRBV19 | CASSTGPFGAYEQYF | TGTGCCAGTAGTACCGGTCCTTTCGGAGCCTACGAGCAGTACTTC
TRBD1 | . | TRBJ2-7 | TRBV4-1 | CASSPDRGNYEQYF | TGCGCCAGCAGCCCAGACAGGGGAAACTACGAGCAGTACTTC
. | . | TRBJ1-1 | TRBV7-3 | CASSFTGRNTEAFF | TGTGCCAGCAGCTTCACGGGACGCAACACTGAAGCTTTCTTT
. | once | TRBJ1-4 | TRBV11-2 | CASSLEYGGNEKLFF | TGTGCCAGCAGCTTAGAGTACGGGGGAAATGAAAAACTGTTTTTT
. | . | TRBJ2-5 | TRBV18 | CASSPPGETQYF | TGTGCCAGCTCACCACCGGGAGAGACCCAGTACTTC
. | . | TRBJ1-1 | TRBV9 | CASSVSGDGEAFF | TGTGCCAGCAGCGTTTCGGGGGACGGTGAAGCTTTCTTT
. | . | TRBJ2-1 | TRBV4-3 | CASSQEGRGGRENEQFF | TGCGCCAGCAGCCAAGAAGGGAGGGGGGGCCGAGAGAATGAGCAGTTCTTC
. | . | TRBJ1-1 | TRBV6-5 | CASSYRMGTEAFF | TGTGCCAGCAGTTATCGGATGGGCACTGAAGCTTTCTTT
. | . | TRBJ2-3 | TRBV6-5 | CASSYGHPVSTDTQYF | TGTGCCAGCAGCTACGGGCATCCCGTTAGCACAGATACGCAGTATTTT
TRBD2 | . | TRBJ2-1 | TRBV9 | CASSVGRGLEYSTEQFF | TGTGCCAGCAGCGTAGGTCGAGGACTAGAATATTCCACTGAGCAGTTCTTC